This is a list of T cell receptor beta chains from one sample in a study of monozygotic twins with inflammatory bowel disease. TCRdb reworked the 5' RACE reads into one entry per CDR3 protein, no DNA. Its table lists about 160,000 distinct CDR3 sequences. Material: blood. These receptors were collected from a human donor with ulcerative colitis or Crohn's disease, or a healthy co-twin of an affected twin (not recorded which). Each CDR3 is given with its conserved first and last residue. Each record gives: V gene, J gene, CDR3 protein.

v_gene: TRBV30
j_gene: TRBJ2-1
CDR3aa: CAWSVRLDLGQFF

v_gene: TRBV7-2
j_gene: TRBJ2-3
CDR3aa: CASRLSGSTQDTQYF

v_gene: TRBV29-1
j_gene: TRBJ2-7
CDR3aa: CSVRAGVDEQYF

v_gene: TRBV3-1
j_gene: TRBJ2-6
CDR3aa: CASSQVESGANVLTF

v_gene: TRBV2
j_gene: TRBJ2-5
CDR3aa: CASQKGIQETQYF

v_gene: TRBV28
j_gene: TRBJ1-1
CDR3aa: CASRTWEGTEAFF

v_gene: TRBV20-1
j_gene: TRBJ2-1
CDR3aa: CSSHGRASGSNEQFF

v_gene: TRBV29-1
j_gene: TRBJ2-7
CDR3aa: CSVEGQGTYEQYF

v_gene: TRBV28
j_gene: TRBJ2-1
CDR3aa: CASTLRTSGRIEQFF

v_gene: TRBV7-9
j_gene: TRBJ2-1
CDR3aa: CASRWSAYNEQFF

v_gene: TRBV4-2
j_gene: TRBJ2-1
CDR3aa: CASSQGAGGSYNEQFF

v_gene: TRBV7-3
j_gene: TRBJ2-3
CDR3aa: CASSYAGTSGTHTDTQYF

v_gene: TRBV20-1
j_gene: TRBJ2-7
CDR3aa: CSAQGSYEQYF